This T cell receptor beta chain was sequenced in a study of cytomegalovirus exposure and HLA in healthy donors. Here immunoSEQ multiplex PCR was the method, and the copy in TCRdb shows in-frame clones only, minus some. The top ten clones hold more than 5.5% of a sample with roughly 190,000 clones, about 89% of them seen once. Between the trimmed V and J ends, which lost 6 bases and 6 bases, there was a span of 17 bases. Germline V lookup: CDR1 MNHEY, CDR2 SMNVEV (reference sequence). The CDR3 is 15 amino acids. J is TRBJ1-4 and V is TRBV27, with D possibly TRBD1 on 6 matching bases. The sequence was collected from a man aged 25-45 years in good health and CMV-seropositive. The sequencing input was PBMCs. CDR3 loop: CASRLLGGEDEKLFF. CDR3 nucleotides: TGTGCCAGCAGACTCCTCGGGGGCGAGGATGAAAAACTGTTTTTT.